Each of the 25 T cell receptor beta chains below was sequenced from the same sample in a study of T cells after yellow fever vaccination. TCRdb itself ran the 5' RACE reads through MiXCR, one entry per CDR3 protein. The sample lists around 40,000 distinct CDR3 sequences, 6.8% seen once, with approximately 16% in the top ten. This specimen was CD8+ T cells not binding an NS4B(214-222) dextramer, sorted from PBMCs, taken 45 days after the yellow fever booster vaccination. These receptors all stem from a man between 25 and 39 years old who received the YFV17D yellow fever vaccine.

This clonotype was detected ten times or more. V is TRBV5-1 and J is TRBJ2-1, with D possibly matching TRBD1 (6 bases). The CDR3 contains 13 residues. Trimming took 2 bases from V and 3 from J, leaving 6 bases between them. CDR1 is SGHRS and CDR2 is YFSETQ in the germline V gene. The CDR3 is CASSLQGYNEQFF. CDR3 in DNA: TGCGCCAGCAGCTTACAGGGCTACAATGAGCAGTTCTTC.

At least ten counts were recorded for this clonotype. This sequence joins TRBV30 and TRBJ2-3; D is uncertain. In germline, CDR1 is GTSNPN, CDR2 SVGIG (reference sequence). Trimming took 3 bases from V and 4 from J, leaving 8 bases between them. There are 12 residues in the CDR3. CDR3 DNA sequence: TGTGCCTGGAGAGGCAACGCAGATACGCAGTATTTT. This translates into CAWRGNADTQYF.

The table lists this clonotype with many counts. The V call is TRBV6-1, the J call TRBJ2-7; D perhaps matches TRBD1 (6 bases). CDR1 MNHNS and CDR2 SASEGT come from the germline V gene. The germline V and J ends were trimmed by 8 bases and 3 bases, with 20 bases remaining between them. The CDR3 sequence is 15 residues long. Here the CDR3 DNA reads TGTGCCAGCCTTACGCCGGGACAAGGCTTCTACGAGCAGTACTTC. Its translation: CASLTPGQGFYEQYF.

As regards this clonotype: This clone may be a read error of a much larger clone one base away. This chain uses TRBV12-3 or TRBV12-4 with TRBJ2-3; 9 positions agree with TRBD2. This CDR3 has 14 amino acids. J was trimmed by 3 bases and V by 8 bases; bases with no gene match: 6. CDR3 nucleotide sequence: TGTGCCAGCGGGGGCGGGAGGGAAACAGATACGCAGTATTTT. Translation: CASGGGRETDTQYF.

This clonotype has a count of ten or more. The chain joins TRBV27 to TRBJ1-4; D is unclear. The V end lost 3 bases, the J end lost 0 bases, and 8 bases lay between the germline ends. The CDR3 totals 15 residues. Germline loops: CDR1 MNHEY, CDR2 SMNVEV (reference sequence). Written as DNA, the CDR3 is TGTGCCAGCAGTTTTTTTGGATCAACTAATGAAAAACTGTTTTTT. This gives the protein CASSFFGSTNEKLFF.

There are many counts of this clonotype. This chain links TRBV25-1 with TRBJ2-1; 7 bases line up with TRBD2. The J segment lost 9 bases and the V segment lost 2 bases, leaving 4 bases of the junction unmatched. CDR3 length: 13 amino acids. Per the germline V gene, CDR1 is MGHDK and CDR2 is SYGVNS. The DNA for the CDR3 is TGTGCCAGCAGTGAAATAGCGGGTGGTGAGCAGTTCTTC. This sequence encodes CASSEIAGGEQFF.

This clonotype was picked up many times. This sequence joins TRBV5-1 and TRBJ2-2; the match to TRBD1 covers 7 bases. The V gene's germline CDR1 is SGHRS and CDR2 YFSETQ. The trim removed 2 bases at V and 2 bases at J, leaving 9 bases unmatched. The length of the CDR3 is 17 residues. CDR3 region: CASSFEAKGANTGELFF. CDR3 sequence (DNA): TGCGCCAGCAGCTTTGAGGCCAAGGGGGCAAACACCGGGGAGCTGTTTTTT.

This clonotype was observed at least ten times. V usage is TRBV2 and J usage is TRBJ2-2; D is unclear. The CDR3 spans 13 residues. Germline values: CDR1 SNHLY, CDR2 FYNNEI. V was pared by 10 bases and J by 1 base, with 10 bases between. CDR3 residues: CANIFWNTGELFF. The CDR3 coding sequence is TGTGCCAACATTTTCTGGAACACCGGGGAGCTGTTTTTT.

This clonotype was picked up many times. This sequence joins TRBV29-1 and TRBJ1-4; D ambiguous. This CDR3 comprises 15 residues. Per the germline V gene, CDR1 is SQVTM and CDR2 is ANQGSEA. V was pared by 1 base and J by 8 bases, with 17 bases between. The CDR3 protein is CSVEVLDRKDEKLFF. The CDR3 DNA sequence: TGCAGCGTTGAAGTTCTCGACCGCAAAGACGAAAAACTGTTTTTT.

This clonotype was recorded at least ten times. The rearrangement uses TRBV27 and TRBJ1-6; no definite D call. CDR3 length: 14 residues. The germline V and J ends were trimmed by 5 bases and 8 bases, with 13 bases remaining between them. The V gene's germline CDR1 is MNHEY and CDR2 SMNVEV (reference sequence). CDR3 protein: CASSQRAFYSPLHF. CDR3 sequence (DNA): TGTGCCAGCAGTCAGCGGGCTTTTTATTCACCCCTCCACTTT.

This sequence joins TRBV5-6 and TRBJ2-7, with 8 bases matching TRBD1. The germline gives CDR1 SGHDT, CDR2 YYEEEE. The V segment lost 0 bases and the J segment 4 bases; nucleotides outside the gene matches: 3. This CDR3 spans 14 amino acids. CDR3 in amino acids: CASSLEGTGYEQYF. The CDR3 DNA reads TGTGCCAGCAGCTTGGAGGGGACAGGTTACGAGCAGTACTTC. Full variable domain (rest looked up from reference TRBV5-6 and TRBJ2-7): DAGVTQSPTHLIKTRGQQVTLRCSPKSGHDTVSWYQQALGQGPQFIFQYYEEEERQRGNFPDRFSGHQFPNYSSELNVNALLLGDSALYLCASSLEGTGYEQYFGPGTRLTVT.

Comments on this clonotype: A much more abundant neighbour one base away suggests this may be a read error. The rearrangement links TRBV20-1 to TRBJ2-7; D is perhaps TRBD1 or TRBD2 (5 bases each). The CDR3 is made up of 13 amino acids. V lost 5 bases, J lost 0 bases, and 11 bases lay in between. Germline V gives CDR1 DFQATT, CDR2 SNEGSKA (reference sequence). In DNA form, the CDR3 reads TGCAGTGCTGGGACGCGAAGCTCCTACGAGCAGTACTTC. Translated: CSAGTRSSYEQYF.

This clonotype was counted ten times or more. The J gene is TRBJ2-1, the V gene TRBV27; 10 positions agree with TRBD2. The CDR3 spans 18 residues. V lost 5 bases, J lost 0 bases, and 10 bases stayed unmatched. Germline-derived CDR1 and CDR2 are MNHEY and SMNVEV (reference sequence). The CDR3 is CASSLLAGLQSSYNEQFF. The CDR3 DNA reads as TGTGCCAGCAGTCTACTAGCGGGACTCCAGAGCTCCTACAATGAGCAGTTCTTC.

This clonotype occurred many times. J is TRBJ2-3 and V is TRBV27, with 7 positions matching TRBD2. Losses at the gene ends were 8 bases for V and 2 bases for J; bases not matched to a gene: 7. The CDR3 consists of 14 residues. Per the germline V gene, CDR1 is MNHEY and CDR2 is SMNVEV (reference sequence). The CDR3 sequence: CASRTGRYTDTQYF. For the CDR3, the DNA is TGTGCCAGCCGAACCGGGAGGTACACAGATACGCAGTATTTT.

A few counts support this clonotype. The chain is built from TRBV29-1 and TRBJ2-3; D may be TRBD1 (6 bases). The V gene lost 8 bases and the J gene lost 2 bases, with 20 bases spanning the gap. The CDR3 has 15 residues. Germline V gene lookup returns CDR1 SQVTM and CDR2 ANQGSEA. Here the CDR3 DNA reads TGCAGCATGTGGGGGACACCTATACACACAGATACGCAGTATTTT. It encodes CSMWGTPIHTDTQYF.

In its sample, this clonotype was seen many times. V is TRBV12-3 or TRBV12-4 and J is TRBJ2-1; perhaps TRBD2 as D (6 bases). The CDR3 covers 15 residues. Trimming shortened V by 7 bases and J by 1 base, and 14 bases separated the two germline ends. CDR3 in amino acids: CASTGGERSYNEQFF. CDR3 in DNA: TGTGCCAGCACCGGCGGGGAGAGATCCTACAATGAGCAGTTCTTC.

Ten or more counts support this clonotype. The chain combines TRBV6-4 with TRBJ1-5; no clear D. Trimming stripped 3 bases from V and 7 bases from J, with 16 bases between. The CDR3 covers 15 residues. Germline values: CDR1 MRHNA, CDR2 SNTAGT. This chain's CDR3 is CASSELLAIWQPQHF. The CDR3 DNA is TGTGCCAGCAGTGAACTCCTAGCTATCTGGCAGCCCCAGCATTTT.

This clonotype was recorded many times. The V gene is TRBV29-1, the J gene TRBJ2-1; 8 positions match TRBD2. In germline, CDR1 is SQVTM, CDR2 ANQGSEA. There are 15 residues in the CDR3. Germline trimming cut 6 bases from V and 3 bases from J; bases unmatched to any gene: 10. The CDR3 region is CSVDPGTRLYNEQFF. The CDR3 bases are TGCAGCGTCGACCCCGGGACTAGGCTCTACAATGAGCAGTTCTTC.

This clonotype was seen ten or more times. The V and J genes are TRBV25-1 and TRBJ2-1, with 10 bases lining up with TRBD1. The CDR3 has 15 residues. V shed 4 bases and J 7 bases; nucleotides not matched to a gene: 7. From germline, CDR1 is MGHDK and CDR2 SYGVNS. Here the CDR3 DNA reads TGTGCCAGCAGTGTTGGGACAGGGGTTATGAATGAGCAGTTCTTC. It is translated as CASSVGTGVMNEQFF. The full variable domain, with the rest looked up from reference TRBV25-1 and TRBJ2-1, is EADIYQTPRYLVIGTGKKITLECSQTMGHDKMYWYQQDPGMELHLIHYSYGVNSTEKGDLSSESTVSRIRTEHFPLTLESARPSHTSQYLCASSVGTGVMNEQFFGPGTRLTVL.

This clonotype was counted a few times. The V call is TRBV29-1, the J call TRBJ2-1, with D perhaps matching TRBD2 (5 bases). Germline lookup yields CDR1 SQVTM and CDR2 ANQGSEA. The V and J ends lost 3 bases and 5 bases respectively, with 11 bases between them. The CDR3 is 13 residues long. The chain's CDR3 is CSVDSGVHNEQFF. CDR3 bases: TGCAGCGTTGATTCCGGGGTCCACAATGAGCAGTTCTTC.

This clonotype was counted ten times or more. The chain employs TRBV9 and TRBJ2-7; D is possibly TRBD1 or TRBD2 (5 bases each). Trimming cost V 3 bases and J 5 bases, with 18 bases left between them. Germline CDR1 is SGDLS and CDR2 is YYNGEE. The CDR3 contains 15 residues. The CDR3 reads CASSAGAATSHEQYF. In nucleotides, the CDR3 is TGTGCCAGCAGCGCCGGGGCTGCTACATCCCACGAGCAGTACTTC.

This clonotype was recorded many times. The chain joins TRBV11-2 to TRBJ2-2, with unresolved D. The CDR3 spans 16 residues. CDR1 SGHAT and CDR2 FQNNGV come from the germline V gene. V was clipped by 2 bases and J by 3 bases, with 13 bases between them. In nucleotides, the CDR3 is TGTGCCAGCAGCTTATTGGGAATTGGGGACACCGGGGAGCTGTTTTTT. Protein sequence: CASSLLGIGDTGELFF.

This clonotype was counted ten times or more. At one of its ends the junction is not consistent with the germline gene, which may arise from a read error. V is TRBV20-1 and J is TRBJ1-1; D is unresolved. Germline lookup yields CDR1 DFQATT and CDR2 SNEGSKA (reference sequence). This CDR3 is 11 amino acids long. The CDR3 DNA reads TGCAGTGCTAGGGGGAACATTGAAGCTTTCTTT. It translates to CSARGNIEAFF.

In this sample, this clonotype turned up many times. The V call is TRBV18, the J call TRBJ2-7; D unclear. Per germline, CDR1 KGHSH and CDR2 LQKENI. V was trimmed by 5 bases and J by 6 bases, leaving 11 bases between them. This CDR3 is built from 12 residues. The CDR3 coding sequence is TGTGCCAGCTCATCACACCTCCCCGAGCAGTACTTC. Encoded protein: CASSSHLPEQYF.

In this sample, this clonotype turned up many times. The genes are TRBV15 and TRBJ1-2; D ambiguous. Between the trimmed V and J ends, which lost 0 bases and 0 bases, there was a span of 8 bases. Germline assignment: CDR1 LNHNV and CDR2 YYDKDF (reference sequence). The CDR3 runs 15 residues. This chain's CDR3 is CATSRDRAANYGYTF. CDR3 DNA sequence: TGTGCCACCAGCAGAGATCGTGCGGCTAACTATGGCTACACCTTC.